Each of the 23 T cell receptor beta chains below was sequenced from the same sample in a study of control samples from healthy donors and cancer patients. This table comes from immunoSEQ multiplex PCR, and its TCRdb copy is limited to in-frame clones, with some not included. Of about 140,000 clones in the sample, roughly nine tenths were seen once. The sequenced material came from blood. The receptors shown here come from a man younger than 30 in good health.

The chain has TRBV19 and TRBJ1-5; D is ambiguous. Deletions cut 4 bases from V and 0 bases from J, with 7 bases between. This CDR3 contains 14 residues. The V gene's germline CDR1 is LNHDA and CDR2 SQIVND (reference sequence). Here the CDR3 DNA reads TGTGCCAGTAGTACGCTGGATAGCAATCAGCCCCAGCATTTT. Amino acids: CASSTLDSNQPQHF.

V and J are TRBV6-5 and TRBJ2-1, with TRBD2 identical over 8 bases. This CDR3 contains 15 residues. V trimming: 8 bases; J trimming: 0 bases; junction bases outside the gene matches: 6. Germline assignment: CDR1 MNHEY and CDR2 SVGAGI. The chain's CDR3 is CASQNGGGSYNEQFF. Here the CDR3 DNA reads TGTGCCAGCCAAAACGGGGGGGGCTCCTACAATGAGCAGTTCTTC.

The chain uses TRBV6-6 and TRBJ1-1, with D possibly being TRBD1 (6 bases). The CDR3 is 13 amino acids. The germline V gene encodes CDR1 MNHNY and CDR2 SVGAGI (reference sequence). The germline V and J ends were trimmed by 7 bases and 7 bases, with 16 bases remaining between them. CDR3 sequence (DNA): TGTGCCAGCAACCGAGGGGGAGGGCTTGAAGCTTTCTTT. It is translated as CASNRGGGLEAFF.

V and J are TRBV6-5 and TRBJ2-7, with TRBD1 matching 7 bases. Germline V gene sequence: CDR1 MNHEY, CDR2 SVGAGI. This CDR3 is 11 amino acids long. The J segment lost 2 bases and the V segment lost 11 bases, leaving 3 bases of the junction unmatched. The CDR3 bases are TGTGCCGAACAGGGGACCTACGAGCAGTACTTC. It is translated as CAEQGTYEQYF.

J is TRBJ1-4 and V is TRBV28, with D uncertain. CDR3 length equals 19 residues. Germline V gives CDR1 MDHEN, CDR2 SYDVKM. Trimming cost V 5 bases and J 5 bases, with 27 bases left between them. The CDR3 loop reads CASSPLLSSGPGSNEKLFF. The CDR3 DNA reads as TGTGCCAGCAGTCCTCTTTTATCTTCCGGGCCTGGGTCGAATGAAAAACTGTTTTTT.

The chain combines TRBV3-1 (or the pseudogene TRBV3-2) with TRBJ1-2, with D unresolved. Germline CDR1 is LGHDT and CDR2 is YNNKEL (reference sequence). The length of the CDR3 is 10 residues. Trimming took 1 base from V and 9 from J, leaving 3 bases between them. CDR3 bases: TGTGCCAGCAGCCAAGTTTGCTACACCTTC. Translation gives CASSQVCYTF.

V is TRBV5-1 and J is TRBJ1-2; TRBD1 matches at 7 bases. This CDR3 has 15 amino acids. V dropped 0 bases and J dropped 4; count of bases not matched to a gene: 6. Germline V CDR1 and CDR2: SGHRS, YFSETQ. CDR3 coding DNA: TGCGCCAGCAGCTTGGAGCTGACAGGGAGCTATGGCTACACCTTC. Translated, it gives CASSLELTGSYGYTF.

This clone was found once. This chain connects TRBV9 to TRBJ2-7; D ambiguous. The V and J ends lost 0 bases and 7 bases respectively, with 11 bases between them. The CDR3 totals 13 residues. Germline loops: CDR1 SGDLS, CDR2 YYNGEE. CDR3 in amino acids: CASSVVSSSEQYF. In nucleotides, the CDR3 is TGTGCCAGCAGCGTAGTGTCATCCTCGGAGCAGTACTTC.

The CDR3 bases are TGTGCCAGCAGCAAGGGACTAGCGGGTATCACAGATACGCAGTATTTT. This translates into CASSKGLAGITDTQYF. The rearrangement uses TRBV9 and TRBJ2-3; 12 nucleotides align to TRBD2. Germline trimming cut 4 bases from V and 2 bases from J; bases unmatched to any gene: 5. The germline V gene has CDR1 SGDLS and CDR2 YYNGEE. The length of the CDR3 is 16 residues.

The chain joins TRBV19 to TRBJ2-3; D is uncertain. This CDR3 has 12 amino acids. CDR1 and CDR2 from the germline V gene are LNHDA and SQIVND (reference sequence). V lost 4 bases to trimming and J lost 4 bases, with 6 bases between them. CDR3 DNA: TGTGCCAGTAGTAAGTTGGCAGATACGCAGTATTTT. It encodes CASSKLADTQYF.

The CDR3 spells CASSLAGRGEQYF. In DNA form, the CDR3 reads TGTGCCAGCTCACTCGCGGGGAGGGGCGAGCAGTACTTC. J is TRBJ2-7 and V is TRBV18; 7 positions agree with TRBD2. CDR3 size: 13 residues. The ends lost 4 bases at V and 6 bases at J; junction bases unmatched: 6. In germline, CDR1 is KGHSH, CDR2 LQKENI. Combining the CDR3 with reference TRBV18 and TRBJ2-7 gives the whole variable domain NAGVMQNPRHLVRRRGQEARLRCSPMKGHSHVYWYRQLPEEGLKFMVYLQKENIIDESGMPKERFSAEFPKEGPSILRIQQVVRGDSAAYFCASSLAGRGEQYFGPGTRLTVT.

DNA for the CDR3: TGTGCCAGCTCACCTAAAGCGGATAACCCCACCGGGGAGCTGTTTTTT. The encoded protein is CASSPKADNPTGELFF. The gene calls are TRBV18 and TRBJ2-2; perhaps TRBD2 as D (5 bases). Germline-derived CDR1 and CDR2 are KGHSH and LQKENI. The V and J ends lost 3 bases and 4 bases respectively, with 15 bases between them. CDR3 length: 16 amino acids. The whole variable domain, filled in from reference TRBV18 and TRBJ2-2, reads NAGVMQNPRHLVRRRGQEARLRCSPMKGHSHVYWYRQLPEEGLKFMVYLQKENIIDESGMPKERFSAEFPKEGPSILRIQQVVRGDSAAYFCASSPKADNPTGELFFGEGSRLTVL.

This clone has just one count. This chain links TRBV11-2 with TRBJ1-1; perhaps TRBD1 as D (5 bases). V was shortened by 6 bases and J by 1 base, with 12 bases between the two germline ends. The germline CDR1 and CDR2 sequences are SGHAT and FQNNGV. The CDR3 has 14 residues. CDR3 in DNA: TGTGCCAGCAGTGGGGGTAGGAGGAACACTGAAGCTTTCTTT. Translation gives CASSGGRRNTEAFF.

The chain employs TRBV4-1 and TRBJ2-3, with D tentatively TRBD2 (5 bases). The V gene lost 0 bases and the J gene lost 5 bases, with 12 bases spanning the gap. This CDR3 comprises 15 residues. The germline CDR1 and CDR2 sequences are MGHRA and YSYEKL. The CDR3 coding sequence is TGCGCCAGCAGCCAAGAAACGGGGTTCATAGATACGCAGTATTTT. It specifies CASSQETGFIDTQYF.

The V call is TRBV5-1, the J call TRBJ2-5; the match to TRBD2 covers 9 bases. This CDR3 comprises 15 residues. Germline lookup yields CDR1 SGHRS and CDR2 YFSETQ. The J segment lost 3 bases and the V segment lost 3 bases, leaving 6 bases of the junction unmatched. CDR3 bases: TGCGCCAGCAGCTCCGGGACTAGCACCAAAGAGACCCAGTACTTC. Translated: CASSSGTSTKETQYF.

V gene TRBV7-3 combines with J gene TRBJ2-3; no firm D call. Germline CDR1 is SGHTA and CDR2 is FQGTGA. CDR3 size: 13 residues. With 4 bases removed from V and 5 bases from J, the gap between germline ends came to 10 bases. The CDR3 nucleotides are TGTGCCAGCAGCTCCGACGCGCGAGATACGCAGTATTTT. Translation gives CASSSDARDTQYF.

This rearrangement joins TRBV5-1 to TRBJ2-6; no definite D call. The CDR3 contains 15 residues. V was pared by 1 base and J by 2 bases, with 7 bases between. In germline, CDR1 is SGHRS, CDR2 YFSETQ. CDR3 region: CASSLSGAGANVLTF. The CDR3 bases are TGCGCCAGCAGCTTGTCTGGCGCTGGGGCCAACGTCCTGACTTTC.

The chain carries TRBV15 and TRBJ1-4; 8 nucleotides match TRBD1. The germline V gene has CDR1 LNHNV and CDR2 YYDKDF (reference sequence). The CDR3 length is 19 residues. Losses at the gene ends were 0 bases for V and 0 bases for J; bases not matched to a gene: 9. The CDR3 nucleotides read TGTGCCACCAGCAGAGACCCCCTACAGGGGGTGGCAACTAATGAAAAACTGTTTTTT. It specifies CATSRDPLQGVATNEKLFF.

The chain combines TRBV9 with TRBJ2-5; the D is unclear. In germline, CDR1 is SGDLS, CDR2 YYNGEE. Trimming pared 3 bases from V and 1 base from J, leaving 10 bases between. This CDR3 comprises 14 residues. The CDR3 region is CASSAGRVQETQYF. CDR3 DNA: TGTGCCAGCAGCGCCGGACGGGTCCAAGAGACCCAGTACTTC.

The rearrangement uses TRBV5-5 and TRBJ2-7, with TRBD1 matching over 9 bases. J lost 4 bases, V lost 4 bases, and 9 bases had no gene match. Germline loops: CDR1 SGHKS, CDR2 YYEKEE (reference sequence). The CDR3 is 15 amino acids. The CDR3 DNA sequence: TGTGCCAGCAGCCAGGGGACAGGGTGGGCTTACGAGCAGTACTTC. This encodes CASSQGTGWAYEQYF.

CDR3 nucleotides: TGTGCCAGTAGTACCGGGGCTCGCTGGGCCAACGTCCTGACTTTC. Its protein product is CASSTGARWANVLTF. V usage is TRBV19 and J usage is TRBJ2-6; either TRBD1 or TRBD2 may fit D (5 bases each). The CDR3 consists of 15 residues. The germline CDR1 and CDR2 sequences are LNHDA and SQIVND (reference sequence). V lost 4 bases and J lost 5, with 12 bases in between.

This chain uses TRBV4-1 with TRBJ1-2, with D hard to call. The germline V gene has CDR1 MGHRA and CDR2 YSYEKL. Trimming left V 3 bases short and J 2 bases short, with 13 bases between. This CDR3 comprises 15 residues. The CDR3 DNA reads TGCGCCAGCAGCCAGGGCGTCGTTTCGAACTATGGCTACACCTTC. It translates to CASSQGVVSNYGYTF.

The chain joins TRBV6-5 to TRBJ1-3; D perhaps matches TRBD1 (6 bases). Germline-derived CDR1 and CDR2 are MNHEY and SVGAGI. The CDR3 totals 13 residues. V was pared by 7 bases and J by 4 bases, with 11 bases between. CDR3 protein: CASTSGTGNTIYF. CDR3 sequence (DNA): TGTGCCAGCACTTCCGGGACAGGAAACACCATATATTTT.